The clone carrying this T cell receptor beta chain was counted at least ten times. Its antigen is currently unknown. The data were taken from a study of early T cells in non-severe SARS-CoV-2 infection. Study summary: From unsorted whole blood, bulk RNA was sequenced, and the chains remained unpaired.

Trimming pared 9 bases from V and 6 bases from J, leaving 6 bases between. Per the germline V gene, CDR1 is SNHLY and CDR2 is FYNNEI. The CDR3 length is 10 residues. Broader study findings: Sequences matched to VDJdb favored anti-spike CD8 responses, while private and CD4 specificities were missed.

As part of library construction, unique molecular identifiers were attached to individual cDNA molecules. TCRdb used MiXCR to reprocess the 5' RACE reads, holding one entry per CDR3 protein. The sample carries some 71,000 distinct CDR3 sequences, approximately 15% recorded once. This chain joins TRBV2 and TRBJ2-4, with D hard to call. Material for sequencing was whole blood. This receptor was identified in an adult who was a healthcare worker with PCR-confirmed SARS-CoV-2 infection or an uninfected control (not recorded which). CDR3 in DNA: TGTGCCAGTTGGGGAAACATTCAGTACTTC. Its protein product is CASWGNIQYF.